Reported below is one TCR beta chain. Its matching antigen is unknown. Every TCR cDNA molecule bore its own unique molecular identifier. One entry per CDR3 protein, called by TCRdb with MiXCR from the 5' RACE reads. The data contain 75,000 or so distinct CDR3 sequences, 7% to 9% of them seen just once; the ten biggest clones take up 6.8%. The data were obtained in a study of spatial heterogeneity in lung cancer. Study outcomes and limitations: Ubiquitous expanded tumor TCRs surfaced in blood more at resection than they did at follow-up.

The time point was: sample taken at primary tumor resection. The donor group consisted of some 70 patients who had untreated, early-stage non-small cell lung cancer. In each case, whole RNA from tumor, nontumor lung or frozen PBMC was sequenced unsorted. Germline loops: CDR1 SGHKS, CDR2 YYEKEE (reference sequence). Trimming removed 2 bases from V and 7 bases from J, with 13 bases in between. This CDR3 region has 14 residues. Source: PBMCs, taken at surgery. This receptor was identified in a male donor with early-stage non-small cell lung cancer. V is TRBV5-5 and J is TRBJ1-5, with D uncertain. This CDR3 reads CASSFEQSGQPQHF. The DNA of the CDR3 is TGTGCCAGCAGCTTTGAACAATCCGGGCAGCCCCAGCATTTT.